This entry features one TCR beta chain sequence. This clone occurred many times. Its antigen is still unknown. Within one base of it there is no much larger clone, and no base qualities were kept. The data stem from a study of metastatic and nonmetastatic thyroid tumors (dated by TCRdb to 2018 to 2020). About the study as a whole: For patients with malignant and with benign thyroid disease, the researchers compared repertoires between peripheral blood samples and tumor or nodule tissue samples.

Broader findings and caveats from the paper: In both blood and tumor samples, TCR beta diversity was reported to be significantly higher in malignant tumors than in benign nodules.

The method behind the library was PCR. For sequencing, an Illumina HiSeq 4000 was employed. The TCR beta-chain CDR3 region of each patient was profiled by high-throughput sequencing. In the paper's pipeline: CDR3 differences across clinicopathological groups were used to build a classifier for discriminating distant-metastatic papillary thyroid cancer patients. To measure repertoire diversity the researchers used the Shannon index, while the Morisita-Horn index served to gauge how similar the tumor and blood repertoires were. TCRdb reanalyzed the raw reads on its own, using fastp at Q25 for trimming and MiXCR for clone calling, and kept in-frame beta chains. TCRdb's processing, not the study's, gives the V and J calls here. Counted in this sample were roughly 40,000 clones; 12% of them appeared once. The ten largest clones take up approximately 8.7% of the sample. None of the patients had been given any treatment before thyroid surgery. Patient clinical samples collected from 2012 to 2018 were retrospectively analysed using T-cell receptor beta sequencing.

CDR1 and CDR2, per the germline V gene, are SGHTA and FQGNSA. From the cysteine through the phenylalanine, the CDR3 covers 15 amino acids. This entry keeps only the CDR3 DNA: 45 bases, framed from base 1. V is pared back by 3 bases and J by 8 bases, with 16 bases lying between the germline termini. Recombination linked TRBV7-2 to TRBJ1-4, with the identity of the D gene unclear. Source material: blood. The receptor was derived from a male donor with papillary thyroid cancer or a benign thyroid nodule (not recorded which). Some clones in this sample may be carry-over from other donors' samples. The CDR3 reads as follows: CASSLEPSASEKLFF. The DNA is as follows: TGTGCCAGCAGCTTGGAGCCCAGCGCATCAGAAAAACTGTTTTTT.